These 21 T cell receptor beta chains originate from one sample sequenced in a study of chemoradiotherapy in HPV16-positive cancers. Sequencing was performed with immunoSEQ multiplex PCR; in TCRdb, only in-frame clones are kept and a portion is missing. In the table there are approximately 600 clones, about 91% of which are singletons. The material sequenced was tumor tissue, taken from a patient who underwent chemoradiotherapy. Every receptor here comes from a human donor with HPV-associated anogenital cancer.

This sequence joins TRBV27 and TRBJ2-6; D unresolved. The germline V and J ends were trimmed by 3 bases and 0 bases, with 9 bases remaining between them. This CDR3 region has 16 residues. The germline gives CDR1 MNHEY, CDR2 SMNVEV (reference sequence). In DNA, the CDR3 is TGTGCCAGCAGTTTCTATTCTGGCTCTGGGGCCAACGTCCTGACTTTC. Protein sequence: CASSFYSGSGANVLTF. Variable domain in full (rest from reference TRBV27 and TRBJ2-6): EAQVTQNPRYLITVTGKKLTVTCSQNMNHEYMSWYRQDPGLGLRQIYYSMNVEVTDKGDVPEGYKVSRKEKRNFPLILESPSPNQTSLYFCASSFYSGSGANVLTFGAGSRLTVL.

The genes are TRBV7-9 and TRBJ2-3; D unclear. V lost 4 bases and J lost 6, with 11 bases in between. Germline V gene lookup returns CDR1 SEHNR and CDR2 FQNEAQ (reference sequence). The CDR3 is made up of 13 amino acids. For the CDR3, the DNA is TGTGCCAGCAGCTATCACCGATTGGATACGCAGTATTTT. It translates to CASSYHRLDTQYF.

The chain employs TRBV6-1 and TRBJ2-3, with D perhaps being TRBD1 or TRBD2 (5 bases each). Germline assignment: CDR1 MNHNS and CDR2 SASEGT. Trimming left V 2 bases short and J 2 bases short, with 11 bases between. The CDR3 loop spans 15 amino acids. DNA for the CDR3: TGTGCCAGCAGTGAATCGGTGGGGACCACAGATACGCAGTATTTT. This translates into CASSESVGTTDTQYF.

V and J are TRBV14 and TRBJ2-1; 8 bases are shared with TRBD2. CDR1 SGHDN and CDR2 FVKESK come from the germline V gene. The CDR3 extends over 17 amino acids. The junction had 15 bases not matched to a gene; V was cut back by 3 bases and J by 8 bases. Here the CDR3 DNA reads TGTGCCAGCAGCCACTTCTTAAGTGGACGGGGGGGCCATGAGCAGTTCTTC. Its translation is CASSHFLSGRGGHEQFF.

Points on this clone: At one end, the junction sequence differs from germline, possibly due to a read error. This chain links TRBV7-7 with TRBJ2-6; D unclear. CDR3 length: 18 residues. Germline assignment: CDR1 SSHAT and CDR2 FNYEAQ (reference sequence). Here the CDR3 DNA reads TGTGCCAGCAGCATCTTTGATAGTGCCACAAAGTCGGGCCAACGTCCTGACTTC. Encoded protein: CASSIFDSATKSGQRPDF.

The sample holds one count of this clone. This CDR3 is CASSRTLGYDQPQHF. The DNA of the CDR3 is TGTGCCAGCAGCCGTACATTGGGTTACGATCAGCCCCAGCATTTT. The V and J genes are TRBV11-2 and TRBJ1-5, with D unresolved. Per germline, CDR1 SGHAT and CDR2 FQNNGV. The CDR3 is 15 amino acids. V was cut by 5 bases and J by 5 bases, with 16 bases left in between.

The V and J genes are TRBV5-6 and TRBJ2-2, with D tentatively TRBD1 or TRBD2 (5 bases each). Trimming stripped 0 bases from V and 3 bases from J, with 9 bases between. CDR1 and CDR2 (germline): SGHDT, YYEEEE. The CDR3 extends over 15 amino acids. The CDR3 sequence is CASSLVQGDTGELFF. In DNA form, the CDR3 reads TGTGCCAGCAGCTTGGTCCAGGGAGACACCGGGGAGCTGTTTTTT.

The rearrangement uses TRBV18 and TRBJ2-2; D perhaps matches TRBD1 (5 bases). Germline values: CDR1 KGHSH, CDR2 LQKENI. V was trimmed by 4 bases and J by 3 bases, leaving 6 bases between them. CDR3 length equals 13 residues. CDR3 amino acids: CASSLTDTGELFF. The DNA of the CDR3 is TGTGCCAGCTCACTGACAGACACCGGGGAGCTGTTTTTT.

The V gene is TRBV18, the J gene TRBJ2-2; possibly TRBD2 for D (5 bases). This CDR3 is 15 amino acids long. Germline-derived CDR1 and CDR2 are KGHSH and LQKENI. The V end lost 3 bases, the J end lost 1 base, and 9 bases lay between the germline ends. The CDR3 is CASSPGGGNTGELFF. The DNA for the CDR3 is TGTGCCAGCTCACCCGGAGGTGGGAACACCGGGGAGCTGTTTTTT.

The J gene is TRBJ2-1, the V gene TRBV29-1; no clear D gene. V gave up 0 bases and J gave up 11 bases, with 5 bases separating them. The CDR3 runs 10 residues. Germline V gene sequence: CDR1 SQVTM, CDR2 ANQGSEA. The CDR3 DNA follows: TGCAGCGTTGAAGAGATAAAGCAGTTCTTC. The encoded protein is CSVEEIKQFF.

The gene calls are TRBV18 and TRBJ2-1, with 8 positions matching TRBD1. V shed 2 bases and J 12 bases; nucleotides not matched to a gene: 12. Germline-derived CDR1 and CDR2 are KGHSH and LQKENI. This CDR3 has 15 amino acids. The CDR3: CASSPLPTGAGGQFF. The CDR3 nucleotides read TGTGCCAGCTCACCATTGCCGACAGGGGCTGGGGGGCAGTTCTTC.

The chain is built from TRBV29-1 and TRBJ1-4; TRBD1 is a possible D gene (5 bases). The CDR3 is 17 amino acids. Germline V CDR1 and CDR2: SQVTM, ANQGSEA. The germline V and J ends were trimmed by 5 bases and 2 bases, with 21 bases remaining between them. CDR3 in amino acids: CSVRGVSGSRTNEKLFF. Written as DNA, the CDR3 is TGCAGCGTTCGGGGGGTATCTGGATCGAGGACTAATGAAAAACTGTTTTTT.

The chain couples TRBV18 to TRBJ2-5, with 9 bases lining up with TRBD2. The last part of the DNA fits TRBJ2-7 better; the J call may be wrong. This CDR3 contains 15 residues. Germline loops: CDR1 KGHSH, CDR2 LQKENI. The CDR3 DNA reads TGTGCCAGCTCACATAGCGGGGGCCTCTCCTACGAGCAGTACTTC. Protein sequence: CASSHSGGLSYEQYF.

This rearrangement joins TRBV7-8 to TRBJ1-2; the D is unclear. The ends were cut back, 1 base at V and 4 bases at J, with 10 bases in the middle. The CDR3 consists of 14 residues. The V gene's germline CDR1 is SGHVS and CDR2 FQNEAQ. The CDR3 here is CASSLERTIYGYTF. In DNA form, the CDR3 reads TGTGCCAGCAGCTTAGAAAGAACTATCTATGGCTACACCTTC.

This sequence joins TRBV18 and TRBJ2-1; 16 nucleotides agree with TRBD2. Unmatched junction bases numbered 6, after V lost 0 bases and J lost 7 bases. Germline assignment: CDR1 KGHSH and CDR2 LQKENI. The CDR3 is made up of 18 amino acids. CDR3: CASSPPGTSGGARNEQFF. For the CDR3, the DNA is TGTGCCAGCTCACCACCGGGGACTAGCGGGGGGGCCAGGAATGAGCAGTTCTTC.

The chain employs TRBV6-1 and TRBJ1-2; the D is unclear. Germline assignment: CDR1 MNHNS and CDR2 SASEGT. Trimming cost V 3 bases and J 8 bases, with 7 bases left between them. The CDR3 loop spans 11 amino acids. The CDR3 protein is CASSDPSGYTF. CDR3 in DNA: TGTGCCAGCAGTGACCCTAGCGGCTACACCTTC.

V gene TRBV4-3 combines with J gene TRBJ2-2; D is unresolved. Germline loops: CDR1 LGHNA, CDR2 YSLEER. V lost 3 bases, J lost 7 bases, and 6 bases lay in between. This CDR3 comprises 12 residues. CDR3 region: CASSQGIGELFF. The CDR3 nucleotides are TGCGCCAGCAGCCAGGGTATCGGGGAGCTGTTTTTT.

The chain couples TRBV27 to TRBJ1-6, with 9 bases fitting TRBD1. With 3 bases clipped from V and 7 bases from J, the junction kept 1 base outside the gene matches. The CDR3 has 14 amino acids. Germline-derived CDR1 and CDR2 are MNHEY and SMNVEV (reference sequence). The CDR3 sequence is CASSLGQGNSPLHF. In nucleotides, the CDR3 is TGTGCCAGCAGTTTGGGACAGGGCAATTCACCCCTCCACTTT.

This chain links TRBV5-1 with TRBJ2-3, with D possibly matching TRBD2 (5 bases). Germline V gives CDR1 SGHRS, CDR2 YFSETQ. The CDR3 covers 14 residues. The V and J ends lost 0 bases and 1 base respectively, with 6 bases between them. The CDR3 nucleotides are TGCGCCAGCAGCTTGGGGACTGGCACAGATACGCAGTATTTT. As protein: CASSLGTGTDTQYF.

The rearrangement links TRBV28 to TRBJ1-5; TRBD1 might be the D (6 bases). Trimming removed 6 bases at V and 6 bases at J, with 15 bases between. From germline, CDR1 is MDHEN and CDR2 SYDVKM. This CDR3 spans 14 amino acids. DNA for the CDR3: TGTGCCAGCAGCCTACAGGGTTCGGGTCAGCCCCAGCATTTT. It translates to CASSLQGSGQPQHF.

The chain uses TRBV5-1 and TRBJ1-1, with 12 bases lining up with TRBD1. CDR3 size: 17 residues. The germline V gene encodes CDR1 SGHRS and CDR2 YFSETQ. V gave up 4 bases and J gave up 1 base; unmatched junction bases: 8. The chain's CDR3 is CASSVRDRGLGNTEAFF. The CDR3 bases are TGCGCCAGCAGCGTCCGGGACAGGGGGCTCGGGAACACTGAAGCTTTCTTT.